The source of this T cell receptor beta chain is a study of control samples from healthy donors and cancer patients. The CDR3 sequence is 13 residues long. Per germline, CDR1 SEHNR and CDR2 FQNEAQ (reference sequence). With 1 base removed from V and 0 bases from J, the gap between germline ends came to 1 base. This table comes from immunoSEQ multiplex PCR, and its TCRdb copy is limited to in-frame clones, with some not included. The sample yields 130,000 or so clones, roughly 92% seen once. Input material: blood. The sequence came from a man in his late teens or twenties in good health. The chain carries TRBV7-9 and TRBJ2-1; D gene unclear. The CDR3 is CASSLGSYNEQFF. CDR3 in DNA: TGTGCCAGCAGCTTAGGCTCCTACAATGAGCAGTTCTTC.